The clone carrying this T cell receptor beta chain was observed many times. Its antigen is currently unknown. The V gene lost 3 bases and the J gene lost 4 bases, with 19 bases spanning the gap. CDR1 SQVTM and CDR2 ANQGSEA come from the germline V gene. CDR3 length equals 15 residues. There were TCR beta CDR3 regions amplified from RNA transcripts. TCR CDR3 regions were first amplified by RT-PCR with HTBI primers. TCRdb reanalysed the multiplex PCR reads using MiXCR and keeps one entry per CDR3 protein. In the table there are around 280,000 distinct CDR3 sequences, 13% of which are singletons. The data originate from a study of T cells in Graves' hyperthyroidism and ophthalmopathy. Those with hyperthyroidism were 18 to 65 years old, newly diagnosed, and ill for under 2 months. Regarding the study as a whole: Most thyroid clonotypes with frequency above 0.001 were detected in blood.

The sequencing sample was made of blood. This chain links TRBV29-1 with TRBJ2-7; tentative D call: TRBD1 (6 bases). This TCR was recovered from a young woman with Graves' hyperthyroidism that later progressed to Graves' ophthalmopathy. For the CDR3, the DNA is TGCAGCGTTGATGGGGGCACCTCGGATTTATACGAGCAGTACTTC. Translating gives CSVDGGTSDLYEQYF.